Described below is a single T cell receptor beta chain sequence and its context. Its antigen is not yet known. No base-level quality is on record; no much larger clone is a single base apart. This sample is part of a study of blood T cell repertoires in COVID-19 (TCRdb year 2020). Background on the whole study: Collaborator samples came from the United States, Italy and Spain and covered acute and convalescent phases of COVID-19. The sample metadata nearly always contained a de-identified subject ID, COVID-19 status, age in years and sex. Deeply sampled blood TCRbeta repertoires from subjects exposed to, actively infected with, or recovered from COVID-19 were included in the dataset. The material from the prospective study consisted of cDNA or gDNA derived from T cells, B-cell-depleted T cells, or PBMCs. The repertoires were released in a freely available public database intended as a resource for research on the immune response to SARS-CoV-2. The samples were drawn from the first 160 participants of the ongoing ImmuneRACE study and from some 1,300 subjects provided by 6 global collaborators. Where available, HLA class I and class II types were obtained from metadata supplied by the sample provider rather than from assay-based typing. What the authors observed across the whole study: The quantity of clinical and demographic metadata differed by source and by participant and was supplied without curation.

TCRbeta CDR3 regions were amplified from genomic DNA by means of the immunoSEQ Assay, a bias-controlled multiplex PCR. Under the source paper's analysis protocol: The number of nucleated cells in each sample was estimated by amplification of reference gene primers within the assay. To quantify the absolute abundance of each unique TCRbeta CDR3 rearrangement, sequence reads were collapsed and filtered. Productive Simpson clonality was computed per sample as the square root of Simpson's diversity index over productive rearrangements. TCRdb mirrors the immuneACCESS table, restricted to in-frame sequences. Some clones are absent from its copies; in checked studies, under half trace to an unresolved V gene, and the reason for the others is unknown. Clone size and the V and J calls come from that table; the DNA yielded D and trimming. The sample table shows some 150,000 clones, and about 82% are seen once. The ten largest make up 7.5% to 8.5% of the sample.

CDR3 length: 14 amino acids, cysteine to phenylalanine. Only the CDR3 region is kept as DNA, spanning 42 bases read in frame from base 1. The germline V gene gives CDR1 as SNHLY and CDR2 as FYNNEI. The germline ends are 17 bases apart after V is trimmed by 5 bases and J by 6 bases. Each collaborating institution followed its own protocols to collect whole blood in K2EDTA tubes. For TCRbeta analysis, collaborators shipped samples as frozen whole blood, isolated PBMCs, or DNA extracted from either of those sample types. Sequencing used peripheral blood. Here the chain combines TRBV2 and TRBJ2-7, with TRBD1 tentatively as D gene (7 bases match). The TCR originated in a woman aged 55-70 years with acute or convalescent COVID-19. The nucleotides read TGTGCCAGCAGTCCTGACAGGGACTTGCGCGAGCAGTACTTC. The resulting protein is CASSPDRDLREQYF.